Below are 23 T cell receptor beta chains sequenced from a single sample in a study of blood T cells in healthy people across ages. Primers used in a second PCR of roughly 7 to 12 cycles were a sample-barcoded 5' primer and a J-beta primer mix. TCRdb re-called the 5' RACE reads through MiXCR, storing one row per CDR3 protein. The sample lists approximately 730,000 distinct CDR3 sequences, about 40% seen once, with 20% to 25% in the top ten. Sequencing was done on a sample of blood. These receptors were collected from a woman aged 55-69 years in good health.

CDR3 residues: CASSYGEGLSYEQYF. CDR3 in DNA: TGTGCCAGCAGTTACGGGGAGGGCCTCTCCTACGAGCAGTACTTC. The chain has TRBV6-2 or TRBV6-3 and TRBJ2-7; TRBD2 matches 7 bases. This CDR3 spans 15 amino acids. V gave up 2 bases and J gave up 0 bases; unmatched junction bases: 4. CDR1 MNHEY and CDR2 SVGEGT come from the germline V gene.

This clonotype occurred a few times. The V call is TRBV12-3 or TRBV12-4, the J call TRBJ2-2; the D gene is possibly TRBD2 (5 bases). V was trimmed by 6 bases and J by 7 bases, leaving 12 bases between them. This CDR3 spans 13 amino acids. The CDR3 sequence: CASRRGNHGELFF. CDR3 DNA: TGTGCCAGCAGAAGAGGGAACCACGGGGAGCTGTTTTTT.

The chain uses TRBV6-5 and TRBJ1-2, with a tentative D call TRBD1 (6 bases). The CDR3 consists of 14 residues. Germline V gene data show CDR1 as MNHEY and CDR2 as SVGAGI. Trimming pared 4 bases from V and 1 base from J, leaving 10 bases between. The CDR3: CASSSPGHNYGYTF. CDR3 nucleotides: TGTGCCAGCAGTTCACCGGGACATAACTATGGCTACACCTTC.

This clonotype was seen more than once but under ten times. This chain links TRBV2 with TRBJ2-1; TRBD2 matches at 7 bases. The V and J ends lost 5 bases and 0 bases, in that order; junction bases with no gene match: 4. The CDR3 is made up of 15 amino acids. Per the germline V gene, CDR1 is SNHLY and CDR2 is FYNNEI. The CDR3 DNA follows: TGTGCCAGCAGTCGGGACTATCTCTCCTACAATGAGCAGTTCTTC. It specifies CASSRDYLSYNEQFF.

The chain links TRBV20-1 to TRBJ2-7; D unclear. The V end lost 3 bases, the J end lost 7 bases, and 22 bases lay between the germline ends. CDR3 length: 15 amino acids. Per the germline V gene, CDR1 is DFQATT and CDR2 is SNEGSKA (reference sequence). DNA of the CDR3: TGCAGTGCTAGCCTCGCGTTGAGCTCCTACAATGAGCAGTACTTC. Its protein is CSASLALSSYNEQYF.

V gene TRBV13 combines with J gene TRBJ1-1; D perhaps matches TRBD1 (6 bases). CDR1 and CDR2 (germline): PRHDT, FYEKMQ (reference sequence). This CDR3 has 14 amino acids. V lost 3 bases, J lost 4 bases, and 12 bases lay in between. The CDR3 spells CASSLYTGPTEAFF. CDR3 in DNA: TGTGCCAGCAGCTTGTATACAGGGCCCACTGAAGCTTTCTTT.

This clonotype was seen many times. The chain couples TRBV5-1 to TRBJ1-1; tentatively, D is TRBD1 (5 bases). From germline, CDR1 is SGHRS and CDR2 YFSETQ. With 0 bases removed from V and 2 bases from J, the gap between germline ends came to 8 bases. This CDR3 is 14 amino acids long. This CDR3 reads CASSLVGVNTEAFF. The DNA for the CDR3 is TGCGCCAGCAGCTTGGTAGGGGTAAACACTGAAGCTTTCTTT.

The rearrangement links TRBV12-3 or TRBV12-4 to TRBJ1-5; TRBD1 aligns across 7 bases. There are 13 residues in the CDR3. Unmatched junction bases numbered 5, after V lost 6 bases and J lost 6 bases. The chain's CDR3 is CASSRQGLQPQHF. CDR3 coding DNA: TGTGCCAGCAGCCGACAGGGCCTTCAGCCCCAGCATTTT.

The chain has TRBV3-1 and TRBJ2-3; 8 positions agree with TRBD1. J lost 0 bases, V lost 5 bases, and 7 bases had no gene match. Germline V gene sequence: CDR1 LGHDT, CDR2 YNNKEL (reference sequence). The CDR3 has 16 residues. The CDR3 DNA reads TGTGCCAGCAGCGATATCTGGACAGGGAGCACAGATACGCAGTATTTT. Translating it yields CASSDIWTGSTDTQYF.

This clonotype was observed a few times. The CDR3 is CASSLLAGGLPENEQFF. The CDR3 DNA reads as TGCGCCAGCAGCTTGTTGGCGGGAGGGCTACCCGAGAATGAGCAGTTCTTC. The V call is TRBV5-1, the J call TRBJ2-1; 9 bases match TRBD2. This CDR3 region has 17 residues. V shed 1 base, J shed 7 bases, and the junction held 12 bases outside the gene matches. Germline V lookup: CDR1 SGHRS, CDR2 YFSETQ.

This clonotype was picked up a small number of times. This chain uses TRBV28 with TRBJ2-1; D remains unclear. V lost 3 bases and J lost 13, with 10 bases in between. Germline V gene data show CDR1 as MDHEN and CDR2 as SYDVKM. The CDR3 totals 11 residues. The CDR3 loop is CASSFDRGQFF. In DNA form, the CDR3 reads TGTGCCAGCAGTTTCGACCGAGGACAGTTCTTC.

The CDR3 coding sequence is TGTGCCTGGAGTGTACCGATGGGGACGCAGTATTTT. It codes for CAWSVPMGTQYF. The chain links TRBV30 to TRBJ2-3; D is undetermined. Germline V gives CDR1 GTSNPN, CDR2 SVGIG (reference sequence). The germline V and J ends were trimmed by 0 bases and 9 bases, with 10 bases remaining between them. The CDR3 has 12 residues.

The chain combines TRBV4-3 with TRBJ1-2; the D gene is possibly TRBD1 (6 bases). CDR1 is LGHNA and CDR2 is YSLEER in the germline V gene. The CDR3 length is 15 residues. The V and J ends lost 1 base and 4 bases respectively, with 13 bases between them. The CDR3 spells CASSQADQGSYGYTF. The CDR3 DNA reads TGCGCCAGCAGCCAAGCTGACCAGGGGTCCTATGGCTACACCTTC.

The chain joins TRBV7-3 to TRBJ2-4; 7 bases are a match to TRBD2. Trimming cost V 4 bases and J 13 bases; bases outside gene matches: 22. The length of the CDR3 is 17 residues. CDR1 is SGHTA and CDR2 is FQGTGA in the germline V gene. CDR3: CASSSTVELATLGEQYF. In nucleotides, the CDR3 is TGTGCCAGCAGCTCTACGGTTGAACTAGCGACCCTCGGAGAGCAGTACTTC.

This rearrangement joins TRBV28 to TRBJ1-4; 8 bases line up with TRBD1. V was clipped by 4 bases and J by 4 bases; unmatched bases: 5. Germline V gives CDR1 MDHEN, CDR2 SYDVKM. The CDR3 is made up of 15 amino acids. In DNA, the CDR3 is TGTGCCAGCAGTTCCCCGGGACAGGATAATGAAAAACTGTTTTTT. This translates into CASSSPGQDNEKLFF.

This clonotype was counted a few times. This rearrangement joins TRBV25-1 to TRBJ1-1; D possibly corresponds to TRBD1 (5 bases). This CDR3 is built from 13 residues. CDR1 and CDR2 (germline): MGHDK, SYGVNS. V lost 6 bases and J lost 0, with 8 bases in between. The CDR3 coding sequence is TGTGCCAGCAGGCAGGGCCTGAACACTGAAGCTTTCTTT. Encoded protein: CASRQGLNTEAFF.

A remark on this clonotype: Being one base from a much bigger clone, this may be a read error. The CDR3: CRGSGTGPSFSYDEQFF. DNA for the CDR3: TGCAGGGGATCCGGGACAGGGCCTTCCTTCTCCTACGATGAGCAGTTCTTC. This rearrangement joins TRBV29-1 to TRBJ2-1, with 9 bases aligning to TRBD1. This CDR3 has 17 amino acids. CDR1 SQVTM and CDR2 ANQGSEA come from the germline V gene.

This clonotype was recorded many times. The chain recombines TRBV7-2 with TRBJ2-5; D remains ambiguous. The CDR3 is made up of 11 amino acids. Per the germline V gene, CDR1 is SGHTA and CDR2 is FQGNSA. Trimming removed 8 bases from V and 4 bases from J, with 8 bases in between. CDR3 loop: CASGVGETQYF. The CDR3, as DNA: TGTGCCAGCGGTGTGGGAGAGACCCAGTACTTC.

This clonotype was counted between two and nine times. This rearrangement joins TRBV27 to TRBJ2-7; TRBD2 agrees at 8 bases. The CDR3 consists of 14 residues. Germline V gene lookup returns CDR1 MNHEY and CDR2 SMNVEV (reference sequence). V trimming: 4 bases; J trimming: 4 bases; junction bases outside the gene matches: 6. CDR3 protein: CASSSDSGKYEQYF. CDR3 DNA sequence: TGTGCCAGCAGTTCGGATAGCGGGAAATACGAGCAGTACTTC.

This clonotype was seen only a few times. The chain combines TRBV5-1 with TRBJ2-7, with TRBD2 identical over 8 bases. Germline V gene lookup returns CDR1 SGHRS and CDR2 YFSETQ. Trimming removed 7 bases from V and 6 bases from J; junction bases left unmatched: 12. This CDR3 spans 14 amino acids. The CDR3 region has the DNA TGCGCCAGCGGAGAGGCGGGGGGCCCTGTCGAGCAGTACTTC. This translates into CASGEAGGPVEQYF.

The CDR3 reads CSVGSGGPGNEQFF. The CDR3 region has the DNA TGCAGCGTTGGGTCGGGGGGGCCAGGCAATGAGCAGTTCTTC. The chain joins TRBV29-1 to TRBJ2-1; TRBD2 aligns across 8 bases. Trimming at V came to 4 bases and at J to 6 bases, leaving 8 bases not matched to a gene. This CDR3 spans 14 amino acids. The V gene's germline CDR1 is SQVTM and CDR2 ANQGSEA.

This chain connects TRBV28 to TRBJ2-1; 10 bases are shared with TRBD2. V trimming: 5 bases; J trimming: 4 bases; junction bases outside the gene matches: 8. This CDR3 has 16 amino acids. CDR1 and CDR2 from the germline V gene are MDHEN and SYDVKM. The CDR3 coding sequence is TGTGCCAGCAGTCTGCCTACTAGCGGGATTTACAATGAGCAGTTCTTC. It specifies CASSLPTSGIYNEQFF.

A few counts support this clonotype. The J gene is TRBJ2-3, the V gene TRBV20-1; 11 bases fit TRBD2. Trimming took 7 bases from V and 6 from J; bases not matched to a gene: 15. Germline V lookup: CDR1 DFQATT, CDR2 SNEGSKA (reference sequence). This CDR3 contains 16 residues. The CDR3 loop is CSVTSGDSRQVDTQYF. Here the CDR3 DNA reads TGCAGTGTGACTAGCGGGGATTCCCGGCAGGTCGATACGCAGTATTTT.